The clone carrying this T cell receptor beta chain was detected ten times or more. Its matching antigen is unknown. These data come from a study of T cells in Graves' hyperthyroidism and ophthalmopathy. For the study at large: Before treatment of any kind, peripheral blood was taken at initial diagnosis. Study results and caveats: Researchers found most expanded thyroid clonotypes above 0.001 in blood as well.

The authors obtained PBMCs from over 8.5 ml of fresh peripheral blood. TCR beta CDR3 region amplification was performed from RNA transcripts. The TCR CDR3 was amplified in a first-round RT-PCR using the HTBI primer set. A single record per CDR3 protein comes from TCRdb applying MiXCR to the multiplex PCR reads. The sample contains hundreds of thousands of distinct CDR3 sequences, 20% of which appear only once. The CDR3 covers 14 residues. V was pared by 7 bases and J by 5 bases, with 7 bases of the junction left unmatched. CDR1 SNHLY and CDR2 FYNNEI come from the germline V gene. The source is a man between 40 and 49 years old with Graves' ophthalmopathy. Source material: blood. The chain employs TRBV2 and TRBJ2-5; 10 positions agree with TRBD2. CDR3 loop: CASKASGGGETQYF. CDR3 DNA sequence: TGTGCCAGCAAAGCTAGCGGGGGAGGGGAGACCCAGTACTTC. The full variable domain, rest sourced from reference TRBV2 and TRBJ2-5, is EPEVTQTPSHQVTQMGQEVILRCVPISNHLYFYWYRQILGQKVEFLVSFYNNEISEKSEIFDDQFSVERPDGSNFTLKIRSTKLEDSAMYFCASKASGGGETQYFGPGTRLLVL.